The 17 T cell receptor beta chains below all came from one sample that was sequenced in a study of shared clonotypes between healthy human individuals. Clones were read by immunoSEQ multiplex PCR, and TCRdb kept only the in-frame ones, dropping some. The sample records about 2.2 million clones, roughly 91% being singletons. CD8 cells classed as naive were CD45RO-negative and positively selected for CCR7, excluding terminally differentiated effector memory CD45RA+ cells. The sample comprised naive CD8+ T cells from PBMCs. These receptors came from a man aged 18 to 30 in good health. Some clones in this sample may be carry-over from other donors' samples.

V and J are TRBV6-5 and TRBJ1-4; maybe TRBD1 (5 bases). The CDR3 has 15 residues. The V gene's germline CDR1 is MNHEY and CDR2 SVGAGI. V lost 1 base, J lost 7 bases, and 13 bases lay in between. CDR3 DNA sequence: TGTGCCAGCAGTTACTTCCGGGGCTTGGGTGAAAAACTGTTTTTT. This codes for CASSYFRGLGEKLFF.

Comments on this clone: A junction end diverges from the germline sequence, so it may reflect a read error. V is TRBV5-6 and J is TRBJ2-7; perhaps TRBD2 as D (6 bases). This CDR3 region has 13 residues. CDR1 and CDR2 (germline): SGHDT, YYEEEE. The CDR3 spells CASSLGVLGDSVF. CDR3 DNA: TGTGCCAGCAGCTTGGGAGTCTTGGGGGACTCAGTCTTC.

V is TRBV27 and J is TRBJ1-2, with a possible D match to TRBD1 (5 bases). Germline CDR1 is MNHEY and CDR2 is SMNVEV (reference sequence). CDR3 size: 14 residues. V lost 5 bases and J 3 bases, leaving 13 bases between the germline ends. CDR3 coding DNA: TGTGCCAGCAGTCCCGGGGGGGTGGACTATGGCTACACCTTC. Translating gives CASSPGGVDYGYTF.

The chain has TRBV19 and TRBJ2-7, with TRBD2 identical over 7 bases. Per germline, CDR1 LNHDA and CDR2 SQIVND (reference sequence). CDR3 length: 14 amino acids. J lost 0 bases, V lost 6 bases, and 5 bases had no gene match. In DNA form, the CDR3 reads TGTGCCAGTAGCGTTCGGGACTACTCCTACGAGCAGTACTTC. Translating gives CASSVRDYSYEQYF.

This rearrangement joins TRBV6-6 to TRBJ2-7, with D maybe TRBD2 (6 bases). The CDR3 consists of 15 residues. Germline lookup yields CDR1 MNHNY and CDR2 SVGAGI (reference sequence). V lost 6 bases to trimming and J lost 4 bases, with 19 bases between them. This CDR3 is CASSPVGGVGYEQYF. As DNA, the CDR3 is TGTGCCAGCAGCCCCGTTGGAGGGGTGGGTTACGAGCAGTACTTC.

For the CDR3, the DNA is TGTGCCAGCAGCCCCAGCGGGGGCTCTGGGGCCAACGTCCTGACTTTC. Encoded protein: CASSPSGGSGANVLTF. The gene calls are TRBV11-2 and TRBJ2-6, with 8 bases identical to TRBD2. Germline loops: CDR1 SGHAT, CDR2 FQNNGV. Trimming removed 5 bases from V and 0 bases from J; junction bases left unmatched: 3. CDR3 length: 16 residues.

The rearrangement joins TRBV7-2 to TRBJ1-4; perhaps TRBD1 as D (6 bases). The CDR3 spans 18 residues. The V gene lost 0 bases and the J gene lost 8 bases, with 22 bases spanning the gap. Germline CDR1 SGHTA, CDR2 FQGNSA. Here the CDR3 reads CASSLARGATGMEEKLFF. CDR3 DNA: TGTGCCAGCAGCTTAGCGAGGGGGGCGACTGGGATGGAAGAAAAACTGTTTTTT.

Note on this clone: At the DNA level, this CDR3 is encoded by other sequences in the same sample as well. CDR3 region: CASSSGSTDTQYF. Written as DNA, the CDR3 is TGTGCCAGCAGCTCCGGAAGCACAGATACGCAGTATTTT. J is TRBJ2-3 and V is TRBV13, with D hard to call. The CDR3 has 13 residues. The V and J ends lost 4 bases and 0 bases respectively, with 5 bases between them. Germline assignment: CDR1 PRHDT and CDR2 FYEKMQ (reference sequence).

Here the CDR3 DNA reads TGTGCCTGGAGTGTTCCCTTGGGGGCGAACGAAAAACTGTTTTTT. Protein sequence: CAWSVPLGANEKLFF. The V and J genes are TRBV30 and TRBJ1-4; possible D gene TRBD1, 6 bases. Trimming took off 0 bases at V and 8 bases at J, with 16 bases between the two ends. CDR3 size: 15 residues. Germline CDR1 GTSNPN, CDR2 SVGIG (reference sequence).

The chain has TRBV27 and TRBJ1-4; D gene unclear. Looked up from germline, CDR1 is MNHEY and CDR2 is SMNVEV (reference sequence). This CDR3 comprises 15 residues. The ends were cut back, 5 bases at V and 5 bases at J, with 15 bases in the middle. CDR3 residues: CASSMTRQLNEKLFF. The CDR3 nucleotides read TGTGCCAGCAGTATGACTCGCCAATTAAATGAAAAACTGTTTTTT.

This clone was observed a handful of times. V is TRBV6-5 and J is TRBJ1-5, with D hard to call. Germline V lookup: CDR1 MNHEY, CDR2 SVGAGI. The CDR3 runs 16 residues. V was trimmed by 4 bases and J by 4 bases, leaving 17 bases between them. Here the CDR3 DNA reads TGTGCCAGCAGTTCTTACCCCCAAAAGCCAAATCAGCCCCAGCATTTT. Protein product: CASSSYPQKPNQPQHF.

This clone has more than one count but fewer than ten. Other DNA sequences in this specimen translate into the identical CDR3. The chain couples TRBV28 to TRBJ1-1; TRBD1 is a possible D gene (5 bases). V lost 2 bases, J lost 0 bases, and 7 bases lay in between. Germline assignment: CDR1 MDHEN and CDR2 SYDVKM. This CDR3 spans 14 amino acids. The CDR3 sequence is CASSLGTLNTEAFF. The CDR3 nucleotides read TGTGCCAGCAGTTTAGGGACTCTGAACACTGAAGCTTTCTTT.

V and J are TRBV28 and TRBJ2-4; D is ambiguous. The CDR3 loop spans 15 amino acids. The V gene's germline CDR1 is MDHEN and CDR2 SYDVKM. Trimming took off 3 bases at V and 1 base at J, with 10 bases between the two ends. This CDR3 is CASSFRSVAKNIQYF. The CDR3 DNA is TGTGCCAGCAGTTTTCGATCGGTCGCCAAAAACATTCAGTACTTC.

The rearrangement uses TRBV9 and TRBJ2-3, with 11 positions matching TRBD2. The CDR3 loop spans 15 amino acids. The germline V gene has CDR1 SGDLS and CDR2 YYNGEE. V dropped 0 bases and J dropped 7; count of bases not matched to a gene: 4. This chain's CDR3 is CASSVVAGGRYTQYF. CDR3 coding DNA: TGTGCCAGCAGCGTAGTAGCGGGAGGGCGGTATACGCAGTATTTT.

The chain is built from TRBV13 and TRBJ1-2; D might be TRBD1 (5 bases). Germline CDR1 PRHDT, CDR2 FYEKMQ (reference sequence). V dropped 0 bases and J dropped 2 bases, with 10 bases sitting between them. The CDR3 has 15 amino acids. The CDR3 loop reads CASSLGSAGNYGYTF. The CDR3 DNA sequence: TGTGCCAGCAGCTTAGGTTCGGCAGGGAACTATGGCTACACCTTC.

This chain joins TRBV11-2 and TRBJ2-3; 8 positions match TRBD1. The ends lost 5 bases at V and 0 bases at J; junction bases unmatched: 7. The germline V gene encodes CDR1 SGHAT and CDR2 FQNNGV. This CDR3 has 16 amino acids. The CDR3 spells CASSPRDRRSTDTQYF. The CDR3 DNA is TGTGCCAGCAGCCCCCGGGACAGGAGGAGCACAGATACGCAGTATTTT.

J is TRBJ2-3 and V is TRBV7-8; 8 nucleotides agree with TRBD1. Germline loops: CDR1 SGHVS, CDR2 FQNEAQ. The CDR3 length is 16 residues. The junction had 9 bases not matched to a gene; V was cut back by 5 bases and J by 2 bases. The CDR3 coding sequence is TGTGCCAGCAGCATCTCCGGGACAGGAGTCACAGATACGCAGTATTTT. It specifies CASSISGTGVTDTQYF.